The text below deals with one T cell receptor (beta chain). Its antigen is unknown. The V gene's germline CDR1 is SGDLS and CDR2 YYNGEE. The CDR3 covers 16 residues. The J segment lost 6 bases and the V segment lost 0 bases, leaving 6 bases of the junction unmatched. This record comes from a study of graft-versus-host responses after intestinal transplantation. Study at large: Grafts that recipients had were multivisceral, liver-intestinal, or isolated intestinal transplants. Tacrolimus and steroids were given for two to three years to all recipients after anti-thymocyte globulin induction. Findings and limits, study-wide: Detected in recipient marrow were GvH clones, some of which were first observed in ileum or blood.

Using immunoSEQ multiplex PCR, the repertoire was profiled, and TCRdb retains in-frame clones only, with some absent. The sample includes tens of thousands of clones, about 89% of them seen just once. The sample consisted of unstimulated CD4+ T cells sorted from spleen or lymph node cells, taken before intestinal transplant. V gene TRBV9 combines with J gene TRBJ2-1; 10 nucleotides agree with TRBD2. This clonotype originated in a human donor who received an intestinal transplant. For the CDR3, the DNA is TGTGCCAGCAGCGTAGGGCTAGCGGGAGTGAGCAATGAGCAGTTCTTC. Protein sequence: CASSVGLAGVSNEQFF.